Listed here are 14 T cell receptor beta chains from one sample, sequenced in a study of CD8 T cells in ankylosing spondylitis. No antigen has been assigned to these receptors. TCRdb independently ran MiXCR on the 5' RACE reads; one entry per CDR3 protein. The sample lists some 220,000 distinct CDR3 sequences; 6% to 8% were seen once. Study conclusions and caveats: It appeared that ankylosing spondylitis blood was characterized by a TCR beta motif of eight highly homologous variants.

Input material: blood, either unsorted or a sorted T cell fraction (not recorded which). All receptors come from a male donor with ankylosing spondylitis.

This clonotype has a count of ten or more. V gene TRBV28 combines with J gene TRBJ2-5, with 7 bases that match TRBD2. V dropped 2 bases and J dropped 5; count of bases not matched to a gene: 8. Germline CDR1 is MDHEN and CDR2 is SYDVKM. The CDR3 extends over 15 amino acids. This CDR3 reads CASSLAGAIRETQYF. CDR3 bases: TGTGCCAGCAGTTTAGCGGGAGCGATCCGGGAGACCCAGTACTTC.

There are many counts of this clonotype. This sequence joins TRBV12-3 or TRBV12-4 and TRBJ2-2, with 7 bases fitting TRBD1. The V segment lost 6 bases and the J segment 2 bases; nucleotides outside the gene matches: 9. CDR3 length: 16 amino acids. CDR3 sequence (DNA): TGTGCCAGCAGGTTTTTAGGGGGCCCAAACACCGGGGAGCTGTTTTTT. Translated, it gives CASRFLGGPNTGELFF.

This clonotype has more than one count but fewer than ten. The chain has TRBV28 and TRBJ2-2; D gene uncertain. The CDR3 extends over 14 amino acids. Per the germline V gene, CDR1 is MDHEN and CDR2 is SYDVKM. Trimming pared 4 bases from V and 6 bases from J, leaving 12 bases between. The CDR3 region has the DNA TGTGCCAGCAGTTCCCGGACCGTCCCCGGGGAGCTGTTTTTT. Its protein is CASSSRTVPGELFF.

CDR3 sequence reads: CASSSDLTGTYNEQFF. The DNA of the CDR3 is TGTGCCAGCAGCTCCGACCTTACGGGAACCTACAATGAGCAGTTCTTC. The chain employs TRBV7-6 and TRBJ2-1; TRBD2 is a possible D gene (5 bases). This CDR3 has 16 residues. The germline V gene has CDR1 SGHVS and CDR2 FNYEAQ. V was trimmed by 4 bases and J by 2 bases, leaving 15 bases between them.

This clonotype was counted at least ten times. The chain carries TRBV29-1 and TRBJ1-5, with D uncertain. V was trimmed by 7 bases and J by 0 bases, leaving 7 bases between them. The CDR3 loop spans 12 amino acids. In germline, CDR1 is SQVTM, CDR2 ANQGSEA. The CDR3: CSAADSNQPQHF. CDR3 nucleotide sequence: TGCAGCGCCGCAGATAGCAATCAGCCCCAGCATTTT.

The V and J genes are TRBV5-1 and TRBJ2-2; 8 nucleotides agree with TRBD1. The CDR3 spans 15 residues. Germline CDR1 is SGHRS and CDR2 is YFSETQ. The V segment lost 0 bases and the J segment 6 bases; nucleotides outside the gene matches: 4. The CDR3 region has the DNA TGCGCCAGCAGCTTGGACAGGGGGATCGCCGGGGAGCTGTTTTTT. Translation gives CASSLDRGIAGELFF.

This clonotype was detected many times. Written as DNA, the CDR3 is TGTGCCATCAGGGGGACAGAAGAGACCCAGTACTTC. The encoded protein is CAIRGTEETQYF. The V call is TRBV10-3, the J call TRBJ2-5, with 7 bases fitting TRBD1. This CDR3 contains 12 residues. The V segment lost 6 bases and the J segment 3 bases; nucleotides outside the gene matches: 1. The germline CDR1 and CDR2 sequences are ENHRY and SYGVKD.

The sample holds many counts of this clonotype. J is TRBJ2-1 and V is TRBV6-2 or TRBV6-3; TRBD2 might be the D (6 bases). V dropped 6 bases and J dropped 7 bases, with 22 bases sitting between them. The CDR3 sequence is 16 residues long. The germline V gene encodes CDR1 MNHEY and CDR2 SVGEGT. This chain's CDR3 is CASRREPGRTGNEQFF. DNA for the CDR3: TGTGCCAGCAGACGGGAGCCGGGAAGGACGGGGAATGAGCAGTTCTTC.

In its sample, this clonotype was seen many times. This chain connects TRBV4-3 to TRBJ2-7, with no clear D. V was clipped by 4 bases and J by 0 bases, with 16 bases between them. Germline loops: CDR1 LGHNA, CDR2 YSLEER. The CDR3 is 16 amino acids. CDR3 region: CASSPSISLSSYEQYF. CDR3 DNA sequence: TGCGCCAGCAGCCCCTCCATATCTCTAAGCTCCTACGAGCAGTACTTC.

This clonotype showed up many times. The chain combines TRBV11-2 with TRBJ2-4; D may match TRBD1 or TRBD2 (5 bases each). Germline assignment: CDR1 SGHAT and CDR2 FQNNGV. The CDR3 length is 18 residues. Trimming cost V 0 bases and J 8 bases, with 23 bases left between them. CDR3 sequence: CASSLDSGPPTRRDIQYF. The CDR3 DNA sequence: TGTGCCAGCAGCTTAGATTCGGGACCGCCGACCCGAAGAGACATTCAGTACTTC.

CDR3 nucleotide sequence: TGTGCCAGCAGCCAAGAGGGACCGTCTTACGAGCAGTACTTC. Translated: CASSQEGPSYEQYF. The V gene is TRBV4-2, the J gene TRBJ2-7; the D gene could be TRBD1 or TRBD2 (5 bases each). The length of the CDR3 is 14 residues. Trimming cost V 0 bases and J 4 bases, with 10 bases left between them. Germline loops: CDR1 LGHNA, CDR2 YNFKEQ.

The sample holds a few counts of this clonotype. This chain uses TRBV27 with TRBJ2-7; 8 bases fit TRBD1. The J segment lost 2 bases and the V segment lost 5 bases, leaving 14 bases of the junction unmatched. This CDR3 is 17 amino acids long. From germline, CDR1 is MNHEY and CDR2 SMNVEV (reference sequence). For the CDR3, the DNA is TGTGCCAGCAGTCCGTCTCAGGGGGCCCTGGGAACCTACGAGCAGTACTTC. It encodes CASSPSQGALGTYEQYF.

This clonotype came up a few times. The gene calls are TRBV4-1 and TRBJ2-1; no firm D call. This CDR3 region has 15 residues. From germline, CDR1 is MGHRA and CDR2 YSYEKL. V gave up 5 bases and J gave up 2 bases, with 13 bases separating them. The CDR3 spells CASSNVGNPYNEQFF. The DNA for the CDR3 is TGCGCCAGCAGCAACGTGGGAAACCCCTACAATGAGCAGTTCTTC.

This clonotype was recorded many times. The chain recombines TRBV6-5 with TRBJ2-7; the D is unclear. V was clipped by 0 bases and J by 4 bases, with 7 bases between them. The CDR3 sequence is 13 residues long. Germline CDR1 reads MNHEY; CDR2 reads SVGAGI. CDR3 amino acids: CASSYSGPYEQYF. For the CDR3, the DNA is TGTGCCAGCAGTTACTCGGGTCCTTACGAGCAGTACTTC.